The TCR beta chain described here comes from a study of blood T cell repertoires in COVID-19. Study as a whole: Sample material is recorded as cDNA or gDNA derived from T cells, B-cell-depleted T cells, or PBMCs.

Profiled with immunoSEQ multiplex PCR; TCRdb holds only in-frame clones, not every one. The sample records about 80,000 clones, about 78% being singletons. This clone was observed a single time. CDR1 is MNHNS, CDR2 SASEGT, per germline. V shed 0 bases and J 0 bases; nucleotides not matched to a gene: 8. The CDR3 is 18 amino acids. The sequence was collected from a human donor in a cohort sampled during active COVID-19. V and J are TRBV6-1 and TRBJ2-7, with 10 bases that match TRBD2. Sequencing input: peripheral blood. CDR3 sequence (DNA): TGTGCCAGCAGTGAAGCGAAGGAGGGACTAGCGCACTCCTACGAGCAGTACTTC. Translation gives CASSEAKEGLAHSYEQYF.